The present T cell receptor beta chain was sequenced within a study of OX40 agonist ivuxolimab in advanced cancers. Study in general: Every 2 weeks, ivuxolimab was infused into the patients intravenously at between 0.01 and 10 mg/kg. Study-wide results and caveats: Among T cells, CD8+ cells averaged more expanded clones than CD4+ cells.

CDR1 is SEHNR and CDR2 is FQNEAQ in the germline V gene (reference sequence). The germline V and J ends were trimmed by 2 bases and 7 bases, with 11 bases remaining between them. The CDR3 consists of 13 residues. Concerning this clone: Antigen unknown.

Sequencing was performed with immunoSEQ multiplex PCR; in TCRdb, only in-frame clones are kept and a portion is missing. In the table there are fewer than 80,000 clones, about 88% of which are singletons. This material consisted of CD4+ or CD8+ T cells sorted from blood, taken in a trial of the OX40 agonist ivuxolimab. The rearrangement uses TRBV7-9 and TRBJ1-1, with D possibly TRBD1 on 6 matching bases. The TCR was taken from an adult with an advanced solid tumor such as melanoma, head and neck, liver or kidney cancer. CDR3 residues: CASSLPGRGEAFF. CDR3 sequence (DNA): TGTGCCAGCAGCTTACCCGGCAGGGGTGAAGCTTTCTTT.